This T cell receptor beta chain is from a study of CD8+ T cells in alopecia areata. At the level of the study: People stayed on tofacitinib for 6 to 18 months, then stopped the drug for 6 months.

Investigators isolated RNA and reverse transcribed it into cDNA to act as the sequencing template. The assay was immunoSEQ multiplex PCR, and TCRdb's table has in-frame clones only and misses some. The repertoire holds 200,000 to 250,000 clones, with about three fifths as singletons. In this sample, this clone turned up a few times. The antigen is undetermined. Study-level results: TCR sharing across patients was less clear than in mice, possibly HLA-related. Sequences from scalp samples also cover resident alphabeta T cells of normal skin. Lesional scalp, notably in alopecia totalis/universalis, had clonality above that of normal scalp.

This sample comprised CD4+ T cells sorted from blood, obtained at week 0. This receptor was taken from a human donor with alopecia areata.

The CDR3 DNA is TGTGCCAGCAGCTTAGCGAGGGCAGCGACTTACTCCTACGAGCAGTACTTC. It yields the protein CASSLARAATYSYEQYF. This sequence joins TRBV7-9 and TRBJ2-7; D perhaps matches TRBD2 (5 bases). Germline V gives CDR1 SEHNR, CDR2 FQNEAQ (reference sequence). This CDR3 is built from 17 residues. V was shortened by 0 bases and J by 0 bases, with 15 bases between the two germline ends.